These 16 T cell receptor beta chains share one sample of origin, sequenced in a study of blood T cells in healthy people across ages. A second PCR, run for about 6 to 11 cycles, used a sample-barcoded 5' primer plus a J-beta primer mix. Each CDR3 protein is one row after TCRdb ran MiXCR on the 5' RACE reads. The sample consists of hundreds of thousands of distinct CDR3 sequences, roughly half of them appearing once. Material for sequencing was blood. Source of these receptors: a woman aged 80 or over in good health.

The chain employs TRBV20-1 and TRBJ2-3; D might be TRBD1 or TRBD2, each matching 5 bases. This CDR3 comprises 16 residues. The V gene's germline CDR1 is DFQATT and CDR2 SNEGSKA (reference sequence). V lost 3 bases and J 7 bases, leaving 23 bases between the germline ends. Here the CDR3 reads CSARAPGTPVPNTQYF. The CDR3 nucleotides are TGCAGTGCTAGGGCGCCGGGGACCCCGGTACCTAATACGCAGTATTTT.

About this clonotype: This may be a read error, as it is one base from a much larger clone. V usage is TRBV4-1 and J usage is TRBJ2-7; 9 bases fit TRBD1. After removal of 7 bases from V and 7 bases from J, the junction contained 23 bases not matched to a gene. Germline assignment: CDR1 MGHRA and CDR2 YSYEKL. CDR3 length: 18 residues. CDR3 in amino acids: CASNQGQGFLGSYNEQYF. In nucleotides, the CDR3 is TGCGCCAGCAACCAGGGACAGGGCTTTCTCGGCTCCTACAATGAGCAGTACTTC.

This clonotype appeared a single time. The rearrangement links TRBV7-2 to TRBJ1-1; unclear D gene. Germline CDR1 reads SGHTA; CDR2 reads FQGNSA. V shed 2 bases and J shed 8 bases, with 6 bases lying between them. The CDR3 runs to 11 residues. CDR3 in amino acids: CASSLSIEAFF. The CDR3 nucleotides read TGTGCCAGCAGCTTATCCATCGAAGCTTTCTTT.

This clonotype was counted ten times or more. The rearrangement joins TRBV5-1 to TRBJ2-7; 8 positions match TRBD2. Germline V lookup: CDR1 SGHRS, CDR2 YFSETQ. V gave up 4 bases and J gave up 4 bases; unmatched junction bases: 10. CDR3 length equals 15 residues. CDR3 coding DNA: TGCGCCAGCAGCCCCGGGGTAGCGGGACTTTACGAGCAGTACTTC. Translating it yields CASSPGVAGLYEQYF.

This clonotype was picked up many times. V and J are TRBV10-3 and TRBJ2-1, with 7 positions matching TRBD1. V trimming: 4 bases; J trimming: 5 bases; junction bases outside the gene matches: 8. The CDR3 is 15 residues long. Germline V gives CDR1 ENHRY, CDR2 SYGVKD. DNA for the CDR3: TGTGCCATCAGTGTAAGAAGTGGACAGGACAATGAGCAGTTCTTC. This codes for CAISVRSGQDNEQFF.

Ten or more counts support this clonotype. The gene calls are TRBV5-1 and TRBJ2-3; 8 nucleotides agree with TRBD2. From germline, CDR1 is SGHRS and CDR2 YFSETQ. This CDR3 has 14 residues. The J segment lost 4 bases and the V segment lost 4 bases, leaving 5 bases of the junction unmatched. The chain's CDR3 is CASSDATSADTQYF. The CDR3 DNA reads TGCGCCAGCAGCGATGCGACTAGCGCAGATACGCAGTATTTT.

The chain links TRBV4-1 to TRBJ1-3; tentative D call: TRBD1 (5 bases). The CDR3 is made up of 17 amino acids. Germline V gene sequence: CDR1 MGHRA, CDR2 YSYEKL. Trimming took off 4 bases at V and 0 bases at J, with 16 bases between the two ends. The CDR3 is CASSLLGGMLSGNTIYF. For the CDR3, the DNA is TGCGCCAGCAGCCTCCTCGGGGGGATGCTCTCTGGAAACACCATATATTTT.

V is TRBV3-1 and J is TRBJ1-2, with unresolved D. Between the trimmed V and J ends, which lost 7 bases and 0 bases, there was a span of 15 bases. This CDR3 is built from 15 residues. Germline CDR1 LGHDT, CDR2 YNNKEL (reference sequence). The CDR3 here is CASNPPGLPNYGYTF. CDR3 nucleotide sequence: TGTGCCAGCAACCCCCCAGGTCTTCCTAACTATGGCTACACCTTC.

This clonotype was seen only a few times. The chain recombines TRBV25-1 with TRBJ2-2; 8 bases align to TRBD1. V shed 3 bases and J 6 bases; nucleotides not matched to a gene: 3. The CDR3 has 14 residues. Per germline, CDR1 MGHDK and CDR2 SYGVNS. The CDR3 protein is CASSETGEAGELFF. The DNA for the CDR3 is TGTGCCAGCAGTGAGACAGGGGAGGCCGGGGAGCTGTTTTTT.

Turning to this clonotype: A read error may be the cause here, since a much bigger clone is one base away. In DNA, the CDR3 is TGCAGTGCTAGAGGGAGGAGGCTGGATGAGCAGTTCTTC. It translates to CSARGRRLDEQFF. This sequence joins TRBV20-1 and TRBJ2-1, with D perhaps TRBD2 (5 bases). The germline gives CDR1 DFQATT, CDR2 SNEGSKA (reference sequence). Between the trimmed V and J ends, which lost 1 base and 8 bases, there was a span of 12 bases. The CDR3 spans 13 residues.

V gene TRBV7-8 combines with J gene TRBJ1-4; D call uncertain. V gave up 5 bases and J gave up 8 bases, with 18 bases separating them. CDR3 length equals 15 residues. The germline V gene encodes CDR1 SGHVS and CDR2 FQNEAQ. CDR3 residues: CASSRRGNLAEKLFF. The CDR3 nucleotides are TGTGCCAGCAGCCGACGAGGAAATCTCGCCGAAAAACTGTTTTTT.

The genes are TRBV27 and TRBJ2-1, with TRBD2 matching 11 bases. This CDR3 region has 16 residues. The V segment lost 5 bases and the J segment 5 bases; nucleotides outside the gene matches: 8. CDR1 and CDR2 (germline): MNHEY, SMNVEV (reference sequence). The CDR3, as DNA: TGTGCCAGCAGTGTACTAGCGGGGGCTCCCCACAATGAGCAGTTCTTC. This sequence encodes CASSVLAGAPHNEQFF.

The V call is TRBV6-6, the J call TRBJ2-1, with 8 nucleotides matching TRBD1. Trimming took 6 bases from V and 6 from J; bases not matched to a gene: 7. Germline V CDR1 and CDR2: MNHNY, SVGAGI (reference sequence). There are 14 residues in the CDR3. DNA of the CDR3: TGTGCCAGCAGCCAATCGGACAGGGTCAATGAGCAGTTCTTC. As protein: CASSQSDRVNEQFF.

The genes are TRBV5-1 and TRBJ1-5; weak D call: TRBD1 (6 bases). The CDR3 extends over 15 amino acids. Germline CDR1 reads SGHRS; CDR2 reads YFSETQ. The V end lost 5 bases, the J end lost 0 bases, and 12 bases lay between the germline ends. The CDR3 loop is CASRSTGDSNQPQHF. CDR3 coding DNA: TGCGCCAGCAGGTCGACAGGTGATAGCAATCAGCCCCAGCATTTT. Full variable domain (missing parts from reference TRBV5-1 and TRBJ1-5): KAGVTQTPRYLIKTRGQQVTLSCSPISGHRSVSWYQQTPGQGLQFLFEYFSETQRNKGNFPGRFSGRQFSNSRSEMNVSTLELGDSALYLCASRSTGDSNQPQHFGDGTRLSIL.

The chain combines TRBV5-1 with TRBJ2-5; D might be TRBD2 (6 bases). Between the trimmed V and J ends, which lost 4 bases and 4 bases, there was a span of 14 bases. Germline lookup yields CDR1 SGHRS and CDR2 YFSETQ. This CDR3 has 14 amino acids. CDR3 sequence: CASSPGRRGETQYF. The CDR3 DNA is TGCGCCAGCAGCCCGGGGAGGAGAGGAGAGACCCAGTACTTC.

At least ten counts were recorded for this clonotype. As DNA, the CDR3 is TGTGCCAGCTCACCCGGGACAGGGAGGAGTAATGGGAGAGAGCAGTTCTTC. Its protein product is CASSPGTGRSNGREQFF. The V and J genes are TRBV18 and TRBJ2-1, with TRBD1 matching over 9 bases. The germline CDR1 and CDR2 sequences are KGHSH and LQKENI. CDR3 length: 17 amino acids. Unmatched junction bases numbered 16, after V lost 3 bases and J lost 10 bases.